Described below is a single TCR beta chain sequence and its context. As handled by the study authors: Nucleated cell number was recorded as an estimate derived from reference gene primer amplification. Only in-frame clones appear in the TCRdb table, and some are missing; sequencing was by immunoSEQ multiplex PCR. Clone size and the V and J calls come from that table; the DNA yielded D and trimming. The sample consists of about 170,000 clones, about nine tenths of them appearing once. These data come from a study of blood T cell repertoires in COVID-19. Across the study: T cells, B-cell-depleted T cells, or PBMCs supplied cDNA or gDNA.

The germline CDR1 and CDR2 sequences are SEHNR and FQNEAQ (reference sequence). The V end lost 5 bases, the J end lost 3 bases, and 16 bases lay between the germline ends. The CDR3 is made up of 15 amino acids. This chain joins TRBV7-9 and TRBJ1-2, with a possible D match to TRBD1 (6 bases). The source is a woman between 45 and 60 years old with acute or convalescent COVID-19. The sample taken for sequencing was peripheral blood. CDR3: CASSPGQSVDYGYTF. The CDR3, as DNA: TGTGCCAGCAGCCCAGGACAGTCGGTGGACTATGGCTACACCTTC.